This TCR beta chain was profiled in a study of T cells after somatic rescue of genetic block. The V end was cut by 6 bases, the J end by 0 bases, with 5 bases between. The germline gives CDR1 MNHNS, CDR2 SASEGT. CDR3 length equals 12 residues. Assay used: immunoSEQ multiplex PCR; TCRdb lists only in-frame clones, some missing. Here the sample spans tens of thousands of clones, 85% to 95% being singletons. The receptor was isolated from a man in his forties. Sequencing was carried out using peripheral blood mononuclear cells (PBMCs). The chain employs TRBV6-1 and TRBJ1-2; no firm D call. DNA of the CDR3: TGTGCCAGCAGGACGGCTAACTATGGCTACACCTTC. Its translation is CASRTANYGYTF.